The 30 T cell receptor beta chains below come from one sample, sequenced in a study of human T cells and chemical hapten exposure. TCRdb re-called the RACE reads through MiXCR, storing one row per CDR3 protein. The profile shows over 35,000 distinct CDR3 sequences, 10% of them singletons. The time point: pre-sensitization, week 0. Indicated treatment: therapeutic diphenylcyclopropenone sensitization with weekly scalp DPC. The sample here was whole blood, taken in connection with sensitization to the hapten diphenylcyclopropenone (DPC). Every receptor here comes from a man aged 25-40 years with alopecia areata. Some clones in this sample may be carry-over from other donors' samples.

A few counts support this clonotype. The V gene is TRBV24-1, the J gene TRBJ1-3; 9 positions match TRBD1. There are 17 residues in the CDR3. V gave up 9 bases and J gave up 1 base; unmatched junction bases: 12. In germline, CDR1 is KGHDR, CDR2 SFDVKD. This CDR3 is CATYNGQGINSGNTIYF. The CDR3 DNA follows: TGTGCCACCTATAACGGACAGGGGATCAATTCTGGAAACACCATATATTTT.

The rearrangement uses TRBV6-2 or TRBV6-3 and TRBJ2-7; D remains unclear. Deletions cut 5 bases from V and 2 bases from J, with 10 bases between. Looked up from germline, CDR1 is MNHEY and CDR2 is SVGEGT. CDR3 length: 13 residues. CDR3 amino acids: CASSNRRPYEQYV. The CDR3, as DNA: TGTGCCAGCAGTAACCGACGGCCCTACGAGCAGTACGTC.

This clonotype has just a few counts. This chain connects TRBV29-1 to TRBJ2-3; no clear D gene. The CDR3 spans 13 residues. Trimming shortened V by 3 bases and J by 0 bases, and 7 bases separated the two germline ends. Germline CDR1 is SQVTM and CDR2 is ANQGSEA. The chain's CDR3 is CSVDSPSTDTQYF. In nucleotides, the CDR3 is TGCAGCGTTGACAGCCCAAGCACAGATACGCAGTATTTT.

The count of this clonotype is one. This chain uses TRBV6-1 with TRBJ2-1, with 8 bases fitting TRBD2. Germline CDR1 is MNHNS and CDR2 is SASEGT. J lost 0 bases, V lost 6 bases, and 13 bases had no gene match. There are 18 residues in the CDR3. The CDR3 loop reads CASSRTGGRTSSYNEQFF. The CDR3 coding sequence is TGTGCCAGCAGCCGGACTGGCGGGAGGACAAGCTCCTACAATGAGCAGTTCTTC.

CDR3 sequence reads: CASSIGGSAEQYV. As DNA, the CDR3 is TGTGCCAGTAGTATAGGCGGGAGTGCCGAGCAGTACGTC. V is TRBV19 and J is TRBJ2-7, with TRBD2 matching 7 bases. The CDR3 covers 13 residues. In germline, CDR1 is LNHDA, CDR2 SQIVND (reference sequence). V lost 1 base to trimming and J lost 6 bases; unmatched junction nucleotides: 3.

This clonotype was picked up a small number of times. The rearrangement links TRBV20-1 to TRBJ1-6; D perhaps matches TRBD1 (5 bases). This CDR3 contains 15 residues. The V gene's germline CDR1 is DFQATT and CDR2 SNEGSKA (reference sequence). V was pared by 0 bases and J by 8 bases, with 14 bases between. Here the CDR3 reads CSARDPGLVDSPLHF. CDR3 coding DNA: TGCAGTGCTAGAGACCCAGGGTTGGTGGATTCACCCCTCCACTTT.

This clonotype has at least ten counts. The CDR3 DNA sequence: TGTGCCAGCAGCCTTAAACCGATCAGGGACAGATCGTATGGCTACACCTTC. Protein sequence: CASSLKPIRDRSYGYTF. This chain links TRBV21-1 with TRBJ1-2; the table assigns TRBD1, which was not confirmed against the DNA. TRBV21-1 is noted as a pseudogene. This CDR3 has 17 amino acids.

The sample holds a few counts of this clonotype. The chain combines TRBV7-2 with TRBJ1-4; D perhaps matches TRBD1 (6 bases). This CDR3 has 15 residues. The germline V gene has CDR1 SGHTA and CDR2 FQGNSA. Between the trimmed V and J ends, which lost 5 bases and 4 bases, there was a span of 14 bases. CDR3 sequence reads: CTSSRWTEFNEKLFF. Written as DNA, the CDR3 is TGTACCAGCAGCAGATGGACAGAGTTTAATGAAAAACTGTTTTTT.

This clonotype was counted once. The chain is built from TRBV28 and TRBJ1-5; D ambiguous. The germline CDR1 and CDR2 sequences are MDHEN and SYDVKM. The CDR3 extends over 12 amino acids. V was clipped by 5 bases and J by 3 bases, with 5 bases between them. CDR3 DNA sequence: TGTGCCAGCAGTATTATCAATCAGCCCCAGCATTTT. Its translation is CASSIINQPQHF.

This clonotype was seen only a few times. The J gene is TRBJ2-5, the V gene TRBV12-3 or TRBV12-4; 8 bases fit TRBD2. Trimming removed 5 bases from V and 2 bases from J; junction bases left unmatched: 7. This CDR3 has 15 residues. Here the CDR3 reads CASSPQRGKQETQYF. CDR3 nucleotides: TGTGCCAGCAGTCCACAGCGGGGGAAGCAAGAGACCCAGTACTTC.

This clonotype was counted at least ten times. The V gene is TRBV6-1, the J gene TRBJ1-2, with a possible D match to TRBD1 (5 bases). Germline loops: CDR1 MNHNS, CDR2 SASEGT. This CDR3 has 14 residues. The V and J ends lost 2 bases and 5 bases respectively, with 12 bases between them. CDR3 residues: CASSEPGRLYGYTF. Here the CDR3 DNA reads TGTGCCAGCAGTGAACCGGGACGCCTTTATGGCTACACCTTC.

This rearrangement joins TRBV6-1 to TRBJ2-3, with 11 bases fitting TRBD2. Germline CDR1 MNHNS, CDR2 SASEGT. The length of the CDR3 is 17 residues. The junction had 12 bases not matched to a gene; V was cut back by 6 bases and J by 4 bases. CDR3 protein: CASRLTTLLAGADTQYF. DNA of the CDR3: TGTGCCAGCAGACTCACTACTCTACTAGCGGGGGCAGATACGCAGTATTTT.

This chain joins TRBV30 and TRBJ1-1; D is ambiguous. The CDR3 is made up of 11 amino acids. Germline loops: CDR1 GTSNPN, CDR2 SVGIG (reference sequence). Trimming shortened V by 2 bases and J by 6 bases, and 7 bases separated the two germline ends. The CDR3 reads CAWSFTAEAFF. Written as DNA, the CDR3 is TGTGCCTGGAGTTTCACAGCTGAAGCTTTCTTT.

In this sample, this clonotype turned up many times. The rearrangement uses TRBV7-3 and TRBJ1-1, with 7 bases aligning to TRBD1. Germline V gives CDR1 SGHTA, CDR2 FQGTGA. J gave up 4 bases and V 2 bases, and 10 bases lay outside the gene matches. The CDR3 sequence is 16 residues long. The CDR3 loop reads CASSLWQGVVTTEAFF. The DNA of the CDR3 is TGTGCCAGCAGCTTATGGCAGGGGGTTGTAACCACTGAAGCTTTCTTT.

This clonotype turned up a few times. The genes are TRBV18 and TRBJ2-7; TRBD1 might be the D (5 bases). CDR1 KGHSH and CDR2 LQKENI come from the germline V gene. This CDR3 region has 14 residues. V dropped 4 bases and J dropped 1 base, with 11 bases sitting between them. The DNA for the CDR3 is TGTGCCAGCTCACGTGCTGGGGCATCCTACGAGCAGTACGTC. Its translation: CASSRAGASYEQYV.

The chain joins TRBV28 to TRBJ2-3, with a possible D match to TRBD1 (6 bases). Germline CDR1 reads MDHEN; CDR2 reads SYDVKM. The V gene lost 9 bases and the J gene lost 1 base, with 14 bases spanning the gap. The CDR3 length is 14 residues. For the CDR3, the DNA is TGTGCCAGTAGACAGGCTGCCGGCACAGATACGCAGTATTTT. It translates to CASRQAAGTDTQYF.

This clonotype showed up just a few times. This chain links TRBV5-1 with TRBJ2-7, with 7 positions matching TRBD2. In germline, CDR1 is SGHRS, CDR2 YFSETQ. The V gene end was trimmed by 4 bases and the J gene end by 1 base; junction bases not matched to a gene: 2. The CDR3 covers 13 residues. The CDR3 region is CASSPSGSYEQYF. Written as DNA, the CDR3 is TGCGCCAGCAGCCCTAGCGGATCCTACGAGCAGTACTTC.

This clonotype was picked up a small number of times. The rearrangement joins TRBV5-6 to TRBJ2-4; 8 nucleotides match TRBD2. This CDR3 is built from 18 residues. The V gene's germline CDR1 is SGHDT and CDR2 YYEEEE. With V trimmed by 1 base and J by 0 bases, 9 bases remained unmatched. This chain's CDR3 is CASSLRTTSALAKNIQYF. CDR3 in DNA: TGTGCCAGCAGCTTGAGGACGACTAGCGCCTTAGCCAAAAACATTCAGTACTTC.

CDR3 sequence: CASSSNPGQQETQYF. DNA of the CDR3: TGTGCCAGCAGCTCAAACCCGGGACAGCAAGAGACCCAGTACTTC. The chain is built from TRBV11-2 and TRBJ2-5; the match to TRBD1 covers 7 bases. The CDR3 runs to 15 residues. Trimming took 4 bases from V and 2 from J; bases not matched to a gene: 7. Germline CDR1 is SGHAT and CDR2 is FQNNGV.

V and J are TRBV5-4 and TRBJ2-2; 9 bases map to TRBD1. The ends lost 4 bases at V and 5 bases at J; junction bases unmatched: 9. This CDR3 spans 16 amino acids. Germline CDR1 SGHNT, CDR2 YYREEE (reference sequence). The CDR3 here is CASSPGGTGQTGELFF. As DNA, the CDR3 is TGTGCCAGCAGCCCAGGGGGGACAGGGCAGACCGGGGAGCTGTTTTTT.

Comments on this clonotype: One junction end disagrees with the germline gene, perhaps due to a read error. This sequence joins TRBV5-1 and TRBJ1-4, with 8 bases identical to TRBD1. Germline lookup yields CDR1 SGHRS and CDR2 YFSETQ. CDR3 length: 15 amino acids. The CDR3 DNA reads as TGCGCCTGCAGGTGGACGGCAGGGGGCGAAGAAAAACTGTTTTTT. Translated: CACRWTAGGEEKLFF. Drawing the rest from reference TRBV5-1 and TRBJ1-4, the complete variable domain is KAGVTQTPRYLIKTRGQQVTLSCSPISGHRSVSWYQQTPGQGLQFLFEYFSETQRNKGNFPGRFSGRQFSNSRSEMNVSTLELGDSALYLCACRWTAGGEEKLFFGSGTQLSVL.

This clonotype was detected many times. This chain joins TRBV4-1 and TRBJ2-1; D remains unclear. In germline, CDR1 is MGHRA, CDR2 YSYEKL. V was cut by 0 bases and J by 5 bases, with 14 bases left in between. The CDR3 is made up of 16 amino acids. The CDR3 spells CASSQDLLGRDNEQFF. CDR3 coding DNA: TGCGCCAGCAGCCAAGATTTGCTTGGCCGGGACAATGAGCAGTTCTTC.

V gene TRBV9 combines with J gene TRBJ2-7; D not certain. V was shortened by 0 bases and J by 0 bases, with 10 bases between the two germline ends. Germline CDR1 is SGDLS and CDR2 is YYNGEE. The CDR3 covers 15 residues. CDR3 bases: TGTGCCAGCAGCGTAGATGACGGAAACTCCTACGAGCAGTACTTC. Translation gives CASSVDDGNSYEQYF.

The rearrangement uses TRBV7-9 and TRBJ1-5, with D possibly matching TRBD1 (5 bases). Germline CDR1 is SEHNR and CDR2 is FQNEAQ (reference sequence). V was trimmed by 6 bases and J by 7 bases, leaving 13 bases between them. CDR3 length: 13 residues. The CDR3 nucleotides read TGTGCCAGCAGTAGGGGAACGGGACAGCCCCAGCATTTT. Its translation is CASSRGTGQPQHF.

This chain links TRBV28 with TRBJ2-1; 13 bases match TRBD2. The CDR3 is made up of 14 amino acids. Losses at the gene ends were 8 bases for V and 5 bases for J; bases not matched to a gene: 3. Germline V gene data show CDR1 as MDHEN and CDR2 as SYDVKM. CDR3 DNA: TGTGCCAGCGGGACTAGCGGGACTCACAATGAGCAGTTCTTC. This gives the protein CASGTSGTHNEQFF.

This clonotype showed up many times. This sequence joins TRBV10-3 and TRBJ1-1; D is unclear. Germline V gives CDR1 ENHRY, CDR2 SYGVKD. The V and J ends lost 3 bases and 3 bases respectively, with 11 bases between them. The CDR3 is 14 amino acids. In DNA form, the CDR3 reads TGTGCCATCAGTGAACTAGGGAGGGACACTGAAGCTTTCTTT. As protein: CAISELGRDTEAFF.

This chain uses TRBV28 with TRBJ2-7; the D is unclear. The V end was cut by 5 bases, the J end by 2 bases, with 10 bases between. This CDR3 is built from 13 residues. The germline V gene has CDR1 MDHEN and CDR2 SYDVKM. In DNA form, the CDR3 reads TGTGCCAGCAGTGTCCGATTAACCTACGAGCAGTACGTC. Amino acid sequence: CASSVRLTYEQYV.

This clonotype was recorded at least ten times. V gene TRBV4-3 combines with J gene TRBJ2-3; 9 bases align to TRBD2. The CDR3 extends over 17 amino acids. With V trimmed by 3 bases and J by 1 base, 8 bases remained unmatched. Germline CDR1 reads LGHNA; CDR2 reads YSLEER. In nucleotides, the CDR3 is TGCGCCAGCAGCCACTTGACTAGCGGTCTTCGCACAGATACGCAGTATTTT. Translating it yields CASSHLTSGLRTDTQYF.

The table lists this clonotype with a few counts. The genes are TRBV6-6 and TRBJ2-7; 9 nucleotides agree with TRBD1. Losses at the gene ends were 6 bases for V and 4 bases for J; bases not matched to a gene: 7. The CDR3 is 14 amino acids. In germline, CDR1 is MNHNY, CDR2 SVGAGI (reference sequence). CDR3 sequence (DNA): TGTGCCAGCAGACGGACAGGGGCTAAGTACGAGCAGTACGTC. It yields the protein CASRRTGAKYEQYV.

In DNA form, the CDR3 reads TGCAGCGTTGCGACCCCGGGAGTGTCCACAGATACGCAGTATTTT. Encoded protein: CSVATPGVSTDTQYF. V is TRBV29-1 and J is TRBJ2-3; perhaps TRBD2 as D (6 bases). The CDR3 totals 15 residues. V shed 4 bases and J shed 2 bases, with 16 bases lying between them. CDR1 and CDR2 (germline): SQVTM, ANQGSEA.